This is a list of T cell receptor beta chains from one sample in a study of OX40 agonist ivuxolimab in advanced cancers. Data came from immunoSEQ multiplex PCR; TCRdb stores just in-frame clones and leaves some out. The table has around 87,000 clones, 94% seen once. The sample was CD4+ or CD8+ T cells sorted from blood, taken in a trial of the OX40 agonist ivuxolimab. The receptors come from an adult with an advanced solid tumor such as melanoma, head and neck, liver or kidney cancer. The CDR3 runs from the conserved cysteine through the conserved F or W. The D gene is left open where the match is weak.

v_call	d_call	j_call	cdr3_nt	cdr3_aa
TRBV19	NA	TRBJ2-7	TGTGCCAGTAGTATTGGTGGGACGGCTTACGAGCAGTACTTC	CASSIGGTAYEQYF
TRBV4-3	NA	TRBJ2-3	TGCGCCAGCAGACGCTATCTCGATAGCACAGATACGCAGTATTTT	CASRRYLDSTDTQYF
TRBV2	NA	TRBJ1-1	TGTGCCAGCAGTGTTAAGGGTATTGAAGCTTTCTTT	CASSVKGIEAFF
TRBV19	TRBD2	TRBJ2-2	TGTGCCAGTAGTATGTGGGGAGGTTCGAGCGGGAGACCCGGGGAGCTGTTTTTT	CASSMWGGSSGRPGELFF
TRBV7-3	NA	TRBJ1-2	TGTGCCAGCAGCCAAGAGATCCGGCGCTATGGCTACACCTTC	CASSQEIRRYGYTF
TRBV19	TRBD2	TRBJ2-5	TGTGCCAGTAGTATGGGACTAGCGCCGCAAGAGACCCAGTACTTC	CASSMGLAPQETQYF
TRBV19	TRBD2	TRBJ2-3	TGTGCCAGTAATGGGGGGCCGGGACTAGCGAGGGAAGATACGCAGTATTTT	CASNGGPGLAREDTQYF
TRBV27	NA	TRBJ2-2	TGTGCCAGCAGTTTGTGGCTAGGCGGGGAGCTGTTTTTT	CASSLWLGGELFF
TRBV11-2	TRBD1	TRBJ2-4	TGTGCCAGCAGCTCCACAGGGGGTTATGACATTCAGTACTTC	CASSSTGGYDIQYF
TRBV11-3	NA	TRBJ2-1	TGTGCCAGCAGCTTAGGTTGGAGCTCCTACAATGAGCAGTTCTTC	CASSLGWSSYNEQFF
TRBV6-5	NA	TRBJ2-7	TGTGCCAGCAGTTACTCGTTCGACGAGCAGTACTTC	CASSYSFDEQYF
TRBV19	NA	TRBJ2-1	TGTGCCAGTAGTATGGGGAGCGGAGATTACAATGAGCAGTTCTTC	CASSMGSGDYNEQFF
TRBV29-1	TRBD1	TRBJ1-2	TGCAGCGTTCTGGGACAGATAGGTGGCTACACCTTC	CSVLGQIGGYTF
TRBV28	NA	TRBJ2-7	TGTGCCAGCACAGGGACCAGACTCTACGAGCAGTACTTC	CASTGTRLYEQYF
TRBV30	TRBD2	TRBJ2-7	TGTGCCTGGCAGAGACTAGCGGGAGTAGAGCAGTACTTC	CAWQRLAGVEQYF
TRBV2	TRBD1	TRBJ1-2	TGTGCCAGCAGCATAAGCTTTAAGACCGGGACAGGGGACTATGGCTACACCTTC	CASSISFKTGTGDYGYTF
TRBV27	NA	TRBJ1-2	TGTGCCAGCGCAGCAGGCCATACCCCCACTTTGATCTATGGCTACACCTTC	CASAAGHTPTLIYGYTF